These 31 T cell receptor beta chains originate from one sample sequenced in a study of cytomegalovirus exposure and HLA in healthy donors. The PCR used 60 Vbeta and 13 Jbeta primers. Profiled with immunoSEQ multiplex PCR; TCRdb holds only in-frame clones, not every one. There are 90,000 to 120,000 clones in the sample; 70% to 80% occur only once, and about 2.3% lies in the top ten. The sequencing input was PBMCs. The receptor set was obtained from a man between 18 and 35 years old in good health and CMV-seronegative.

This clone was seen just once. As DNA, the CDR3 is TGTGCCAGCAGCGATACAGGGGGCGTCTATGGCTACACCTTC. It codes for CASSDTGGVYGYTF. The chain joins TRBV5-6 to TRBJ1-2; 9 bases line up with TRBD1. The CDR3 runs to 14 residues. J lost 4 bases, V lost 4 bases, and 5 bases had no gene match. Germline CDR1 reads SGHDT; CDR2 reads YYEEEE. The variable domain in full, with the rest retrieved from reference TRBV5-6 and TRBJ1-2, is DAGVTQSPTHLIKTRGQQVTLRCSPKSGHDTVSWYQQALGQGPQFIFQYYEEEERQRGNFPDRFSGHQFPNYSSELNVNALLLGDSALYLCASSDTGGVYGYTFGSGTRLTVV.

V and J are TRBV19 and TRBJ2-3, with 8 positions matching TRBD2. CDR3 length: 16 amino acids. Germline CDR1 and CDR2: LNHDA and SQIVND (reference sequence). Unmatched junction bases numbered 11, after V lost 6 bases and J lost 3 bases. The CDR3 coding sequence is TGTGCCAGTAGGTCTCAGGTCGCGGGAGGTACAGATACGCAGTATTTT. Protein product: CASRSQVAGGTDTQYF.

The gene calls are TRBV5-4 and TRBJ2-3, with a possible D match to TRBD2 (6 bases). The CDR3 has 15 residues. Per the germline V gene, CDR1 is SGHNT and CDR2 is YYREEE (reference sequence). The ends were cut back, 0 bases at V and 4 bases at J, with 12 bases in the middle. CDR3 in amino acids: CASSLGLGGPDTQYF. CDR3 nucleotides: TGTGCCAGCAGCTTGGGACTAGGTGGCCCAGATACGCAGTATTTT.

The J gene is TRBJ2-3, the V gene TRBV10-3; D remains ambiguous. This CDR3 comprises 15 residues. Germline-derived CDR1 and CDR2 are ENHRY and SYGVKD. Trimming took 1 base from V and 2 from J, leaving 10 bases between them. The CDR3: CAISEWRSDTDTQYF. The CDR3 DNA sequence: TGTGCCATCAGTGAGTGGCGGTCCGACACAGATACGCAGTATTTT.

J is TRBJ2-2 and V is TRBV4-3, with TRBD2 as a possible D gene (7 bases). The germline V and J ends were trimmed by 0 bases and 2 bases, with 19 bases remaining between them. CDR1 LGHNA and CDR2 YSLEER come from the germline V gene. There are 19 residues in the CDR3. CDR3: CASSQDIGRGGSNTGELFF. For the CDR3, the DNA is TGCGCCAGCAGCCAAGATATAGGAAGGGGGGGGTCCAACACCGGGGAGCTGTTTTTT.

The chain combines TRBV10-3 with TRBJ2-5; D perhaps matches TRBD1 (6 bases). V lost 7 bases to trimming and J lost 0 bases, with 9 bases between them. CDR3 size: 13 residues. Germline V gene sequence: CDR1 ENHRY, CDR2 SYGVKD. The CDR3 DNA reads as TGTGCCATCATGGGGACACACCAAGAGACCCAGTACTTC. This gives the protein CAIMGTHQETQYF.

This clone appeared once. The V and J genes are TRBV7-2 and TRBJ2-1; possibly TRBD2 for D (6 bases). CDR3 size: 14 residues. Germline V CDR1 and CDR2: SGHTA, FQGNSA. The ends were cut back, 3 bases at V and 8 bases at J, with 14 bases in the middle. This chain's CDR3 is CASSLASGTYEQFF. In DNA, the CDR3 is TGTGCCAGCAGCTTGGCGTCCGGGACTTATGAGCAGTTCTTC.

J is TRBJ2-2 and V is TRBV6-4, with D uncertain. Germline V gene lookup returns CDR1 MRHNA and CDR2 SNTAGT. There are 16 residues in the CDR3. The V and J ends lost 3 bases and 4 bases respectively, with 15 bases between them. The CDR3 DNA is TGTGCCAGCAGTGAGAACTCAGACATGGGCACCGGGGAGCTGTTTTTT. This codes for CASSENSDMGTGELFF.

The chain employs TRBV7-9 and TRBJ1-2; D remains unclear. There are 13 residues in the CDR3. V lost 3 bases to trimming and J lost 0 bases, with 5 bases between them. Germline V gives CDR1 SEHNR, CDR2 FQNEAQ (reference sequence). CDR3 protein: CASSFLANYGYTF. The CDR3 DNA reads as TGTGCCAGCAGCTTTTTAGCTAACTATGGCTACACCTTC.

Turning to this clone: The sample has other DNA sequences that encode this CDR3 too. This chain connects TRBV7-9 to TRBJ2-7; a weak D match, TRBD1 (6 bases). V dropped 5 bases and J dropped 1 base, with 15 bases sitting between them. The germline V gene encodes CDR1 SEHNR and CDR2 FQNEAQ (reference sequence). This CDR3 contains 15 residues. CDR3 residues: CASSGPGQGSYEQYF. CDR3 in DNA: TGTGCCAGCAGCGGACCGGGGCAGGGGTCCTACGAGCAGTACTTC.

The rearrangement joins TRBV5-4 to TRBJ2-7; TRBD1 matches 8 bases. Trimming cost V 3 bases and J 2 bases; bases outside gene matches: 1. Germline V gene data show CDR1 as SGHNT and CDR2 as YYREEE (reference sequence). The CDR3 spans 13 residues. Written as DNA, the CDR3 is TGTGCCAGCAGCTCGACAGGGGCCTACGAGCAGTACTTC. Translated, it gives CASSSTGAYEQYF.

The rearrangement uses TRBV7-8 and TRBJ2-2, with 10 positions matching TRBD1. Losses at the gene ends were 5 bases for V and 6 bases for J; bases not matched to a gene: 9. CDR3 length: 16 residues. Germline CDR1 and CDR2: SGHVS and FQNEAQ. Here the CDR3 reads CASSEDRGRGSGELFF. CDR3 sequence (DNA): TGTGCCAGCAGCGAAGACAGGGGGCGAGGATCCGGGGAGCTGTTTTTT.

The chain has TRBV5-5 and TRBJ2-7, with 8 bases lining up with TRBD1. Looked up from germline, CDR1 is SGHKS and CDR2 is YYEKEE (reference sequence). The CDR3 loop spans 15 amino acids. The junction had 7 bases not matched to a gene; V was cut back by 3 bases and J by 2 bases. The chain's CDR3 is CASSSDGTGAYEQYF. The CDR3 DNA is TGTGCCAGCAGCTCGGACGGGACAGGCGCCTACGAGCAGTACTTC.

The CDR3 reads CASSYSIHSSYEQYF. The CDR3 DNA is TGTGCCAGCAGTTACTCGATTCACAGCTCCTACGAGCAGTACTTC. The chain employs TRBV6-6 and TRBJ2-7; D remains ambiguous. Trimming took off 0 bases at V and 0 bases at J, with 9 bases between the two ends. Germline assignment: CDR1 MNHNY and CDR2 SVGAGI (reference sequence). The CDR3 runs 15 residues.

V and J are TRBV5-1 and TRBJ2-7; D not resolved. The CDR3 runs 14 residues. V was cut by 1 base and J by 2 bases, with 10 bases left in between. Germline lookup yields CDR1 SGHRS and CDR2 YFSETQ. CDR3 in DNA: TGCGCCAGCAGCTTGACGGTCCTACCCTACGAGCAGTACTTC. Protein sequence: CASSLTVLPYEQYF.

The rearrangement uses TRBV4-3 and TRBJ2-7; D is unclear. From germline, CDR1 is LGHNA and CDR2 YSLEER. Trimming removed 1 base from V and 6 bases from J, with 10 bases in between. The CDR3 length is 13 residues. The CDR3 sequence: CASSQAPTGEQYF. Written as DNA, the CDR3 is TGCGCCAGCAGCCAAGCTCCTACCGGCGAGCAGTACTTC.

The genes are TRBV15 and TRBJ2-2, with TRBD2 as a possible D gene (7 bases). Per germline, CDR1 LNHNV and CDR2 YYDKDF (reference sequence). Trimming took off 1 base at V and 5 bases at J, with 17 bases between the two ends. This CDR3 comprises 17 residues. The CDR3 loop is CATSRVGGPVSTGELFF. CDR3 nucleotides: TGTGCCACCAGCAGAGTGGGGGGGCCGGTATCGACCGGGGAGCTGTTTTTT.

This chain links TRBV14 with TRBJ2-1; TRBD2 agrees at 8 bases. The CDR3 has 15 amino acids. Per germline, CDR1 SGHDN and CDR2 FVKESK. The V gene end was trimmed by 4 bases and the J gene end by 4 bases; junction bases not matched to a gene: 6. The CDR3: CASSPMAGGYNEQFF. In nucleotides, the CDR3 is TGTGCCAGCAGCCCTATGGCGGGGGGATACAATGAGCAGTTCTTC.

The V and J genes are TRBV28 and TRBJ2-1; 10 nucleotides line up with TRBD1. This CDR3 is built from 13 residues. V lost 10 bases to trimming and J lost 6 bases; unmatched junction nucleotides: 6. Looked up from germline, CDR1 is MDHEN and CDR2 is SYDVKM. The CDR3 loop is CAIMGQGLNEQFF. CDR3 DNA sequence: TGTGCCATCATGGGACAGGGGCTCAATGAGCAGTTCTTC.

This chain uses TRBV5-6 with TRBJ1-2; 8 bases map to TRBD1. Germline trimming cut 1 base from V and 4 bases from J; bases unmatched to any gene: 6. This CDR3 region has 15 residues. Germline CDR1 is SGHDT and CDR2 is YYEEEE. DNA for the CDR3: TGTGCCAGCAGCTTGAGAGCGACAGGGGTCTATGGCTACACCTTC. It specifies CASSLRATGVYGYTF.

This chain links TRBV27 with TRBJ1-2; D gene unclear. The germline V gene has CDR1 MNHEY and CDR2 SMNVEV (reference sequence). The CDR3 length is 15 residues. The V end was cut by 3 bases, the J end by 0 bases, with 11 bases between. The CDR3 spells CASSLDPGANYGYTF. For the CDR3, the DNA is TGTGCCAGCAGTTTGGATCCTGGAGCTAACTATGGCTACACCTTC.

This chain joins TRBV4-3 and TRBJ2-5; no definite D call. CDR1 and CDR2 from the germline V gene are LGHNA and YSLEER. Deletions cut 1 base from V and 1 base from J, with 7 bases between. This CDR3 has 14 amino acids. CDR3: CASSQGATQETQYF. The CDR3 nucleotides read TGCGCCAGCAGCCAAGGGGCTACCCAAGAGACCCAGTACTTC.

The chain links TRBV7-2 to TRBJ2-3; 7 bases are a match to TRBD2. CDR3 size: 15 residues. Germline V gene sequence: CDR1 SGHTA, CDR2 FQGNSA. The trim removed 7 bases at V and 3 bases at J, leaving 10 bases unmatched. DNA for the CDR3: TGTGCCAGCACCACGGCGGCTAGCGGAACAGATACGCAGTATTTT. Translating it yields CASTTAASGTDTQYF.

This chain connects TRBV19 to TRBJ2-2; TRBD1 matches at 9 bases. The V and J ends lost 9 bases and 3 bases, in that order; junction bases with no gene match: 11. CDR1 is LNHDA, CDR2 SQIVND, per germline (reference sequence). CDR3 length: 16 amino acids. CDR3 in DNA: TGTGCCAGCCGACACCGGGACAGGGATTACACCGGGGAGCTGTTTTTT. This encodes CASRHRDRDYTGELFF.

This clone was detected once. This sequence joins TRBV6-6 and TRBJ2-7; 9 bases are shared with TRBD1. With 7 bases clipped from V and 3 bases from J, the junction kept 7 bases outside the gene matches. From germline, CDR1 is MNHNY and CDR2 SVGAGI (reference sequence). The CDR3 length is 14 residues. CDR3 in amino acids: CASNGGTGSYEQYF. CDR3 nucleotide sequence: TGTGCCAGCAATGGCGGGACAGGGAGCTACGAGCAGTACTTC.

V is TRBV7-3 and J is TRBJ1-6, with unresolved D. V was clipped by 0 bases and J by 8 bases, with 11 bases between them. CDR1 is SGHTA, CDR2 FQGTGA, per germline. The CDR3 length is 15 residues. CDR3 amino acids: CASSLTRAGDSPLHF. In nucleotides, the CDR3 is TGTGCCAGCAGCTTAACGAGGGCAGGAGATTCACCCCTCCACTTT.

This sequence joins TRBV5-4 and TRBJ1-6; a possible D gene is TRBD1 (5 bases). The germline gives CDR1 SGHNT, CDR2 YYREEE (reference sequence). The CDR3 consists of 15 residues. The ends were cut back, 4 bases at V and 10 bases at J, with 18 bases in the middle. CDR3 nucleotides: TGTGCCAGCAGCACCCGACAAGGGCCAGGGTCACCCCTCCACTTT. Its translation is CASSTRQGPGSPLHF.

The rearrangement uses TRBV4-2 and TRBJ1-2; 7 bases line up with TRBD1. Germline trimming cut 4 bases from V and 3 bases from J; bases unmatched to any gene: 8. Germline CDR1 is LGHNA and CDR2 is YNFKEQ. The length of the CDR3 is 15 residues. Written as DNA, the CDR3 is TGTGCCAGCAGCCCCCTGAAGGGGGCGGACTATGGCTACACCTTC. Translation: CASSPLKGADYGYTF.

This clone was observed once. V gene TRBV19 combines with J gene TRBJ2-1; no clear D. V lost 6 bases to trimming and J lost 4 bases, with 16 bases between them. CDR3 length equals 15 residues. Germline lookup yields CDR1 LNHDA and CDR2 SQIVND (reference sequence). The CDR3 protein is CASSFESKPYNEQFF. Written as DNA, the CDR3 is TGTGCCAGTAGCTTCGAGAGCAAACCTTACAATGAGCAGTTCTTC.

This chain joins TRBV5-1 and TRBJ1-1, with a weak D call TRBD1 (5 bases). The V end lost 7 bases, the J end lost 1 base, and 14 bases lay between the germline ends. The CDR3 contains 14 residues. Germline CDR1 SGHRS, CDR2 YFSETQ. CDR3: CASRPGGANTEAFF. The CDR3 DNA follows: TGCGCCAGCCGCCCGGGCGGGGCGAACACTGAAGCTTTCTTT.

The CDR3 DNA reads as TGTGCCAGCAGCGTAGGGGCGGGGGGAAAAGAGACCCAGTACTTC. Translated: CASSVGAGGKETQYF. The chain recombines TRBV9 with TRBJ2-5, with 8 positions matching TRBD2. Per germline, CDR1 SGDLS and CDR2 YYNGEE. The CDR3 contains 15 residues. The ends lost 0 bases at V and 3 bases at J; junction bases unmatched: 4.